The 9 T cell receptor beta chains below come from one sample, sequenced in a study of glioma-infiltrating T cells after dendritic cell vaccination. TCRdb's table, derived via immunoSEQ multiplex PCR, lists solely in-frame clones and lacks some. The data hold fewer than 90,000 clones, with over 80% observed a single time. The time point here: after dendritic cell vaccination, including at tumor progression/relapse. Material: blood, obtained after dendritic cell vaccination. Every receptor here comes from a human donor with glioblastoma.

This sequence joins TRBV6-5 and TRBJ2-5, with D possibly matching TRBD1 (6 bases). CDR3 size: 13 residues. The V and J ends lost 3 bases and 4 bases respectively, with 9 bases between them. From germline, CDR1 is MNHEY and CDR2 SVGAGI. The CDR3 coding sequence is TGTGCCAGCAGTTATCAGGGGTCAGAGACCCAGTACTTC. Translated: CASSYQGSETQYF.

The chain has TRBV19 and TRBJ1-1; 7 nucleotides agree with TRBD1. The germline gives CDR1 LNHDA, CDR2 SQIVND (reference sequence). The ends lost 8 bases at V and 0 bases at J; junction bases unmatched: 6. This CDR3 comprises 14 residues. The CDR3 region is CASVRGAVNTEAFF. The DNA for the CDR3 is TGTGCCAGTGTCAGGGGGGCGGTGAACACTGAAGCTTTCTTT.

The rearrangement uses TRBV5-4 and TRBJ2-5; 7 bases match TRBD1. The length of the CDR3 is 14 residues. The ends lost 2 bases at V and 3 bases at J; junction bases unmatched: 4. CDR1 and CDR2 (germline): SGHNT, YYREEE (reference sequence). The CDR3 bases are TGTGCCAGCAGCTTCACAGGGGCCGAAGAGACCCAGTACTTC. It encodes CASSFTGAEETQYF.

The V call is TRBV4-3, the J call TRBJ2-1; 9 bases map to TRBD2. Germline loops: CDR1 LGHNA, CDR2 YSLEER. Losses at the gene ends were 0 bases for V and 4 bases for J; bases not matched to a gene: 13. The CDR3 runs to 19 residues. CDR3 sequence reads: CASSQDSGIAGDYYNEQFF. Written as DNA, the CDR3 is TGCGCCAGCAGCCAAGATTCCGGGATAGCGGGGGATTATTACAATGAGCAGTTCTTC.

This clone was observed a handful of times. The chain recombines TRBV6-1 with TRBJ2-7, with D unresolved. The germline V and J ends were trimmed by 6 bases and 3 bases, with 9 bases remaining between them. Looked up from germline, CDR1 is MNHNS and CDR2 is SASEGT. The CDR3 covers 12 residues. The CDR3 reads CASSRQIYEQYF. DNA for the CDR3: TGTGCCAGCAGCAGACAAATCTACGAGCAGTACTTC.

This clone was counted only a few times. The chain carries TRBV2 and TRBJ1-1, with 9 bases that match TRBD1. From germline, CDR1 is SNHLY and CDR2 FYNNEI. This CDR3 comprises 14 residues. Trimming cost V 5 bases and J 4 bases; bases outside gene matches: 5. CDR3 residues: CASSSLTGGTEAFF. The CDR3 nucleotides read TGTGCCAGCAGTTCCCTGACAGGGGGCACTGAAGCTTTCTTT.

The V and J genes are TRBV10-2 and TRBJ1-1, with D possibly TRBD1 on 6 matching bases. V was trimmed by 6 bases and J by 1 base, leaving 12 bases between them. Germline values: CDR1 WSHSY, CDR2 SAAADI. The CDR3 is 14 amino acids. CDR3 in DNA: TGCGCCAGCAGGGATACAGGGTCGAACACTGAAGCTTTCTTT. Translation gives CASRDTGSNTEAFF.

This chain connects TRBV9 to TRBJ2-1, with 11 bases matching TRBD2. CDR1 and CDR2 from the germline V gene are SGDLS and YYNGEE. This CDR3 has 16 residues. V trimming: 1 base; J trimming: 7 bases; junction bases outside the gene matches: 7. CDR3 nucleotides: TGTGCCAGCAGCGTAATTAGCGGGGGGGCTTGGAATGAGCAGTTCTTC. Amino acids: CASSVISGGAWNEQFF. Complete variable domain (other parts from reference TRBV9 and TRBJ2-1): DSGVTQTPKHLITATGQRVTLRCSPRSGDLSVYWYQQSLDQGLQFLIQYYNGEERAKGNILERFSAQQFPDLHSELNLSSLELGDSALYFCASSVISGGAWNEQFFGPGTRLTVL.

This clone was observed a few times. This chain connects TRBV5-1 to TRBJ1-6; 10 bases line up with TRBD1. The V segment lost 4 bases and the J segment 10 bases; nucleotides outside the gene matches: 5. This CDR3 is built from 14 residues. CDR1 and CDR2 (germline): SGHRS, YFSETQ. CDR3 residues: CASSRDRGTSPLHF. CDR3 nucleotides: TGCGCCAGCAGCCGGGACAGGGGAACATCACCCCTCCACTTT.